This paragraph reports one T cell receptor (beta chain). This sample was taken from a study of T cells expressing NK-cell markers. Background on the study: The TCR beta repertoires were obtained from sorted CD3+CD56+NKG2C+, CD3+CD56+NKG2C- and CD3+CD56-NKG2C+ T cells. Seven sequenced donors out of eight were HCMV-seropositive, one seronegative.

UMI-tagged 5'RACE template switching yielded the TCR beta cDNA. TCRdb processed the 5' RACE reads again and assigns one entry to each CDR3 protein, with no DNA. The sample table includes roughly 430,000 distinct CDR3 sequences. Germline CDR1 is GTSNPN and CDR2 is SVGIG (reference sequence). The CDR3 is 12 residues long. The genes are TRBV30 and TRBJ2-1; the TCRdb D gene call, TRBD2, has no DNA to confirm it. The sample was blood T cells: a sorted CD56 or NKG2C T cell subset, CD4+ or CD8+ T cells, or bulk PBMC T cells (not recorded which). This TCR came from a woman between 18 and 70 years old in good health. CDR3 sequence reads: CAWSVRRDEQFF.